This is a list of T cell receptor beta chains from one sample in a study of blood T cell repertoires in COVID-19. Only in-frame clones appear in the TCRdb table, and some are missing; sequencing was by immunoSEQ multiplex PCR. Of 70,000 or so clones in the sample, roughly nine tenths were seen once. Sequenced material: peripheral blood. The receptors come from a man aged 45-60 years with acute or convalescent COVID-19. Each CDR3 is given with its conserved first and last residue. The order of the fields is clone size, J gene, V gene, D gene, CDR3 DNA, CDR3 protein. D genes are given only for firm matches. Only part of the rows carry a size: once, few, many, or a class if the clone is expanded.

clone_size: few; j_call: TRBJ2-7; v_call: TRBV11-2; d_call: .; cdr3_nt: TGTGCCAGCAGCGACCGTCGGTTCGGGCGGAGGTCCTACGAGCAGTACTTC; cdr3_aa: CASSDRRFGRRSYEQYF
clone_size: once; j_call: TRBJ2-3; v_call: TRBV28; d_call: TRBD2; cdr3_nt: TGTGCCAGCAGACCCCTTAGCGGGAGGAGCACAGATACGCAGTATTTT; cdr3_aa: CASRPLSGRSTDTQYF
clone_size: .; j_call: TRBJ2-1; v_call: TRBV9; d_call: TRBD2; cdr3_nt: TGTGCCAGCAGCGTACAGATCGGGACTAGCGCCCCGGAGCAGTTCTTC; cdr3_aa: CASSVQIGTSAPEQFF
clone_size: .; j_call: TRBJ1-1; v_call: TRBV19; d_call: .; cdr3_nt: TGTGCCAGTAGTGGGAGGTGGAGCGGGAACACTGAAGCTTTCTTT; cdr3_aa: CASSGRWSGNTEAFF
clone_size: .; j_call: TRBJ2-2; v_call: TRBV25-1; d_call: .; cdr3_nt: TGTGCCAGCAGTGAATGGTCAGGGCCCGGGGAGCTGTTTTTT; cdr3_aa: CASSEWSGPGELFF
clone_size: .; j_call: TRBJ1-1; v_call: TRBV27; d_call: .; cdr3_nt: TGTGCCAGCAGTGACCGGGTTAACACTGAAGCTTTCTTT; cdr3_aa: CASSDRVNTEAFF
clone_size: .; j_call: TRBJ2-1; v_call: TRBV3-1/TRBV3-2; d_call: TRBD2; cdr3_nt: TGTGCCAGCAGCCAGGGGGGGTTTGCCTACAATGAGCAGTTCTTC; cdr3_aa: CASSQGGFAYNEQFF
clone_size: .; j_call: TRBJ2-3; v_call: TRBV3-1/TRBV3-2; d_call: TRBD2; cdr3_nt: TGTGCCAGCCGACTCCGACTAGCGGGCACAGATACGCAGTATTTT; cdr3_aa: CASRLRLAGTDTQYF
clone_size: .; j_call: TRBJ1-1; v_call: TRBV6-1; d_call: TRBD1; cdr3_nt: TGTGCCAGCAGTGAAAAGGGGACAGGGCTGGAAGGGACTGAAGCTTTCTTT; cdr3_aa: CASSEKGTGLEGTEAFF
clone_size: .; j_call: TRBJ1-1; v_call: TRBV10-3; d_call: TRBD1; cdr3_nt: TGTGCCATCAGCGCCGGGACAGGGAGGACTGAAGCTTTCTTT; cdr3_aa: CAISAGTGRTEAFF
clone_size: .; j_call: TRBJ1-2; v_call: TRBV10-2; d_call: .; cdr3_nt: TGCGCCAGCAGTGAGGGCGGGGTACGGGGCTACACCTTC; cdr3_aa: CASSEGGVRGYTF
clone_size: .; j_call: TRBJ2-3; v_call: TRBV28; d_call: TRBD2; cdr3_nt: TGTGCCAGCAGTAGCGGGGGGGCCCCAGATACGCAGTATTTT; cdr3_aa: CASSSGGAPDTQYF
clone_size: .; j_call: TRBJ1-6; v_call: TRBV10-2; d_call: .; cdr3_nt: TGCGCCAGCGGGGACATTGGGATCGGTTCACCCCTCCACTTT; cdr3_aa: CASGDIGIGSPLHF
clone_size: few; j_call: TRBJ2-7; v_call: TRBV16; d_call: .; cdr3_nt: TGTGCCAGCAGCCCCCTCCGGGATTACGAGCAGTACTTC; cdr3_aa: CASSPLRDYEQYF
clone_size: .; j_call: TRBJ2-5; v_call: TRBV5-6; d_call: .; cdr3_nt: TGTGCCAGCAGCTTTGTGGAGTCCCCTTGGACCCAGTACTTC; cdr3_aa: CASSFVESPWTQYF
clone_size: .; j_call: TRBJ2-7; v_call: TRBV4-1; d_call: TRBD1; cdr3_nt: TGCGCCAGCAGCCAAGGGGGACAGGGGTACGAGCAGTACTTC; cdr3_aa: CASSQGGQGYEQYF
clone_size: .; j_call: TRBJ1-1; v_call: TRBV5-1; d_call: TRBD1; cdr3_nt: TGCGCCAGCAGCGTTGAGGGACAGGACACTGAAGCTTTCTTT; cdr3_aa: CASSVEGQDTEAFF
clone_size: .; j_call: TRBJ2-5; v_call: TRBV29-1; d_call: TRBD2; cdr3_nt: TGCAGCGTTGAAGGGACTAGCGGGAGTATTCGGTTGACAGGGACCCAGTACTTC; cdr3_aa: CSVEGTSGSIRLTGTQYF
clone_size: .; j_call: TRBJ1-6; v_call: TRBV4-3; d_call: TRBD1; cdr3_nt: TGCGCCAGCAGCCAAATCGCGGGGGACAGGGGAAATTCACCCCTCCACTTT; cdr3_aa: CASSQIAGDRGNSPLHF
clone_size: .; j_call: TRBJ1-5; v_call: TRBV12-5; d_call: TRBD1; cdr3_nt: TGTGCTAGTGGTTTGGTGACAGGGACGACCTTT; cdr3_aa: CASGLVTGTTF
clone_size: .; j_call: TRBJ2-5; v_call: TRBV6-4; d_call: TRBD1; cdr3_nt: TGTGCCAGCAGTGTAGACAGGGGAGAGACCCAGTACTTC; cdr3_aa: CASSVDRGETQYF
clone_size: .; j_call: TRBJ2-3; v_call: TRBV5-8; d_call: .; cdr3_nt: TGTGCCAGCAGCTTGCAGGGAAGGAGCACAGATACGCAGTATTTT; cdr3_aa: CASSLQGRSTDTQYF
clone_size: .; j_call: TRBJ2-6; v_call: TRBV29-1; d_call: .; cdr3_nt: TGCAGCGCCAGGTCTGGGGCCAACGTCCTGACTTTC; cdr3_aa: CSARSGANVLTF
clone_size: few; j_call: TRBJ2-1; v_call: TRBV6-2/TRBV6-3; d_call: TRBD2; cdr3_nt: TGTGCCAGCAGTTACTATAGCGGGAGCTCCTACAATGAGCAGTTCTTC; cdr3_aa: CASSYYSGSSYNEQFF
clone_size: .; j_call: TRBJ2-3; v_call: TRBV5-5; d_call: TRBD2; cdr3_nt: TGTGCCAGCAGCTTGTTTGTCCTAGCGGGGGTAGATACGCAGTATTTT; cdr3_aa: CASSLFVLAGVDTQYF
clone_size: once; j_call: TRBJ1-3; v_call: TRBV4-3; d_call: .; cdr3_nt: TGCGCCAGCAGCCAAGTCGGGGCTGGAAACACCATATATTTT; cdr3_aa: CASSQVGAGNTIYF
clone_size: few; j_call: TRBJ1-5; v_call: TRBV3-1/TRBV3-2; d_call: .; cdr3_nt: TGTGCCAGCAGCCGGGGGGGTTTACATAGCAATCAGCCCCAGCATTTT; cdr3_aa: CASSRGGLHSNQPQHF
clone_size: .; j_call: TRBJ2-3; v_call: TRBV6-2/TRBV6-3; d_call: .; cdr3_nt: TGTGCCAGCAGTTCAACTAGAGTTGCAGATACGCAGTATTTT; cdr3_aa: CASSSTRVADTQYF
clone_size: .; j_call: TRBJ1-5; v_call: TRBV5-5; d_call: .; cdr3_nt: TGTGCCAGCAGCCCCCAGGGTGGCAGCAATCAGCCCCAGCATTTT; cdr3_aa: CASSPQGGSNQPQHF
clone_size: .; j_call: TRBJ2-5; v_call: TRBV5-1; d_call: .; cdr3_nt: TGCGCCAGCAGCCCCGGTGGGGGCCATACAGAGGACCAAGAGACCCAGTACTTC; cdr3_aa: CASSPGGGHTEDQETQYF
clone_size: .; j_call: TRBJ1-1; v_call: TRBV11-2; d_call: .; cdr3_nt: TGTGCCAGCAGCTTAAACAGACAAGCTTTCTTT; cdr3_aa: CASSLNRQAFF
clone_size: .; j_call: TRBJ1-1; v_call: TRBV6-4; d_call: .; cdr3_nt: TGTGCCAGCAGTGACTCGGGCAGGTACGTAAACACTGAAGCTTTCTTT; cdr3_aa: CASSDSGRYVNTEAFF
clone_size: .; j_call: TRBJ2-1; v_call: TRBV24-1; d_call: .; cdr3_nt: TGTGCCACCAGTGACACAAGTACGTATGAGCAGTTCTTC; cdr3_aa: CATSDTSTYEQFF
clone_size: once; j_call: TRBJ2-1; v_call: TRBV30; d_call: .; cdr3_nt: TGTGCCTGGAGGAGGCTAGATATTTCCTACAATGAGCAGTTCTTC; cdr3_aa: CAWRRLDISYNEQFF
clone_size: few; j_call: TRBJ2-1; v_call: TRBV19; d_call: .; cdr3_nt: TGTGCCAGCCTAGGTTGGAACAATGAGCAGTTCTTC; cdr3_aa: CASLGWNNEQFF